What follows are 24 T cell receptor beta chains derived from one specimen sequenced in a study of T-cell reconstitution after alpha-beta-depleted transplantation in children. Unique molecular identifiers were incorporated when the TCRbeta library was constructed. In TCRdb, the PCR reads were re-called with MiXCR into one record per CDR3 protein. The profile covers 490,000 or so distinct CDR3 sequences, with under 15% appearing a single time and over 5.5% taken by the ten largest. The sequencing here drew on PBMCs from the stem cell graft donor, taken from the stem cell graft. The origin of the receptors is a human donor who donated a stem cell graft to a child with combined immunodeficiency.

The sample holds a few counts of this clonotype. This chain uses TRBV5-1 with TRBJ1-2, with a possible D match to TRBD1 (6 bases). CDR3 length: 14 amino acids. From germline, CDR1 is SGHRS and CDR2 YFSETQ. V was shortened by 4 bases and J by 3 bases, with 13 bases between the two germline ends. The CDR3 DNA is TGCGCCAGCAGCACGGTCGCAGGGGACTATGGCTACACCTTC. Protein: CASSTVAGDYGYTF.

The chain recombines TRBV5-4 with TRBJ2-3, with TRBD2 matching over 12 bases. This CDR3 comprises 15 residues. The junction had 7 bases not matched to a gene; V was cut back by 7 bases and J by 4 bases. Per germline, CDR1 SGHNT and CDR2 YYREEE (reference sequence). CDR3 bases: TGTGCCAGCGGCGGGACTAGCGGGTTGTCAGATACGCAGTATTTT. Amino acids: CASGGTSGLSDTQYF.

The chain couples TRBV29-1 to TRBJ2-1; TRBD1 or TRBD2 may be the D gene (5 bases each). The CDR3 totals 12 residues. The germline V gene encodes CDR1 SQVTM and CDR2 ANQGSEA. Between the trimmed V and J ends, which lost 5 bases and 1 base, there was a span of 6 bases. The chain's CDR3 is CSVWGSYNEQFF. The CDR3 DNA reads TGCAGCGTTTGGGGGTCCTACAATGAGCAGTTCTTC.

In this sample, this clonotype turned up many times. The chain couples TRBV7-3 to TRBJ1-3, with no clear D. Trimming pared 0 bases from V and 5 bases from J, leaving 5 bases between. The CDR3 loop spans 13 amino acids. Looked up from germline, CDR1 is SGHTA and CDR2 is FQGTGA. DNA for the CDR3: TGTGCCAGCAGCTTAACTGGGAGAAACACCATATATTTT. Translation: CASSLTGRNTIYF.

The V call is TRBV5-1, the J call TRBJ2-3; TRBD1 aligns across 8 bases. The length of the CDR3 is 16 residues. V was pared by 2 bases and J by 3 bases, with 8 bases of the junction left unmatched. Per germline, CDR1 SGHRS and CDR2 YFSETQ. The CDR3 protein is CASSFRRQGLTDTQYF. The CDR3 region has the DNA TGCGCCAGCAGCTTTAGGAGACAGGGGTTGACAGATACGCAGTATTTT.

This clonotype has a single count. Without the conserved terminal phenylalanine or tryptophan, this CDR3 likely stems from a read error. This chain joins TRBV12-3 or TRBV12-4 and TRBJ2-1; 11 bases are a match to TRBD2. The junction had 10 bases not matched to a gene; V was cut back by 3 bases and J by 12 bases. This CDR3 spans 15 amino acids. The CDR3 reads CASSFLAGGRGGQFC. Here the CDR3 DNA reads TGTGCCAGCAGTTTCCTAGCGGGGGGCAGGGGGGGGCAGTTCTGC.

Only a few counts were recorded for this clonotype. One end of the junction fails to match germline, which may point to a read error. CDR3 nucleotide sequence: TGTGCCAGCATCGGACAGGGCGAAGAGACCCAGCACTTC. Translation: CASIGQGEETQHF. V and J are TRBV2 and TRBJ2-5; 8 nucleotides line up with TRBD1. CDR3 size: 13 residues. CDR1 SNHLY and CDR2 FYNNEI come from the germline V gene.

For this clonotype: A much larger clone differs from this one at a single base, so this may be a read error. Since the CDR3 does not end with the conserved phenylalanine or tryptophan, this likely comes from a read error. The rearrangement joins TRBV24-1 to TRBJ1-5; no definite D call. Trimming pared 1 base from V and 8 bases from J, leaving 5 bases between. CDR3 length: 12 amino acids. CDR1 is KGHDR and CDR2 is SFDVKD in the germline V gene. CDR3 amino acids: CATSDFGKPQHC. DNA of the CDR3: TGTGCCACCAGTGATTTTGGGAAGCCCCAGCATTGT.

This clonotype was detected many times. V gene TRBV6-1 combines with J gene TRBJ2-1; TRBD2 agrees at 11 bases. V shed 6 bases, J shed 3 bases, and the junction held 7 bases outside the gene matches. CDR1 is MNHNS and CDR2 is SASEGT in the germline V gene. CDR3 size: 16 residues. The CDR3 DNA follows: TGTGCCAGCAGCCTCACTAGCGGGAGACGCTACAATGAGCAGTTCTTC. This translates into CASSLTSGRRYNEQFF.

This clonotype was seen repeatedly, ten times or more. V and J are TRBV20-1 and TRBJ2-5; 7 bases align to TRBD1. This CDR3 has 14 amino acids. Germline V CDR1 and CDR2: DFQATT, SNEGSKA (reference sequence). The V gene end was trimmed by 5 bases and the J gene end by 3 bases; junction bases not matched to a gene: 9. Written as DNA, the CDR3 is TGCAGTGCTCCCGAGGAAGACAGGGAAGAGACCCAGTACTTC. Its translation is CSAPEEDREETQYF.

This clonotype was counted once. The chain has TRBV3-1 and TRBJ2-5; D is tentatively TRBD1 or TRBD2 (5 bases each). The CDR3 extends over 17 amino acids. Between the trimmed V and J ends, which lost 1 base and 7 bases, there was a span of 22 bases. Per germline, CDR1 LGHDT and CDR2 YNNKEL (reference sequence). CDR3 in amino acids: CASSQVGTSSQEGTQYF. CDR3 coding DNA: TGTGCCAGCAGCCAAGTGGGGACGTCCTCTCAAGAGGGGACCCAGTACTTC.

This clonotype occurred many times. The chain links TRBV25-1 to TRBJ2-7; perhaps TRBD2 as D (6 bases). The V gene lost 4 bases and the J gene lost 1 base, with 14 bases spanning the gap. The CDR3 runs 15 residues. Germline-derived CDR1 and CDR2 are MGHDK and SYGVNS. CDR3 sequence reads: CASSATGLRSYEQYF. CDR3 bases: TGTGCCAGCAGTGCGACGGGACTCCGATCCTACGAGCAGTACTTC.

This chain links TRBV20-1 with TRBJ2-1, with 14 bases aligning to TRBD2. The V gene end was trimmed by 6 bases and the J gene end by 8 bases; junction bases not matched to a gene: 15. The CDR3 sequence is 17 residues long. Germline V gives CDR1 DFQATT, CDR2 SNEGSKA (reference sequence). CDR3 bases: TGCAGTGCCAAGACCCCGGGACTAGCGGGAGTAGGTGATGAGCAGTTCTTC. The encoded protein is CSAKTPGLAGVGDEQFF.

V is TRBV9 and J is TRBJ2-3, with 10 bases that match TRBD2. The CDR3 loop spans 17 amino acids. V gave up 2 bases and J gave up 2 bases; unmatched junction bases: 8. CDR1 SGDLS and CDR2 YYNGEE come from the germline V gene. CDR3 loop: CASSVPAGGLNTDTQYF. The CDR3 nucleotides read TGTGCCAGCAGCGTCCCAGCGGGGGGGCTTAACACAGATACGCAGTATTTT.

This clonotype has only a few counts. The genes are TRBV20-1 and TRBJ2-2; D is ambiguous. V lost 7 bases, J lost 10 bases, and 7 bases lay in between. The CDR3 spans 9 residues. Per the germline V gene, CDR1 is DFQATT and CDR2 is SNEGSKA (reference sequence). In DNA form, the CDR3 reads TGCAGTGTCCCCGAGGAGCTGTTTTTT. It codes for CSVPEELFF.

A word on this clonotype: It may be a read error: a sequence one base away is much more abundant. Here the CDR3 reads CATSLYGLSYNEQFF. The CDR3 DNA sequence: TGTGCCACCAGCTTATACGGTCTAAGCTACAATGAGCAGTTCTTC. This chain uses TRBV7-8 with TRBJ2-1; D remains ambiguous. The germline CDR1 and CDR2 sequences are SGHVS and FQNEAQ. The CDR3 runs to 15 residues. Combining the CDR3 with reference TRBV7-8 and TRBJ2-1 gives the whole variable domain GAGVSQSPRYKVAKRGQDVALRCDPISGHVSLFWYQQALGQGPEFLTYFQNEAQLDKSGLPSDRFFAERPEGSVSTLKIQRTQQEDSAVYLCATSLYGLSYNEQFFGPGTRLTVL.

Comment on this clonotype: Relative to the germline gene, one junction end is altered; a read error may explain this. CDR3 sequence (DNA): TGTGCCAGCAGTTACTCGAATCGAGGTGGTAATGGAAAACTGTTTTTT. Residues: CASSYSNRGGNGKLFF. This chain connects TRBV6-5 to TRBJ1-4; D is ambiguous. The germline CDR1 and CDR2 sequences are MNHEY and SVGAGI. The CDR3 is made up of 16 amino acids.

This clonotype was counted a few times. This sequence joins TRBV9 and TRBJ2-1; D may match TRBD1 or TRBD2 (5 bases each). Germline CDR1 and CDR2: SGDLS and YYNGEE. The germline V and J ends were trimmed by 0 bases and 7 bases, with 14 bases remaining between them. CDR3 length: 15 amino acids. CDR3 residues: CASSVGDPDRNEQFF. In DNA form, the CDR3 reads TGTGCCAGCAGCGTAGGGGACCCGGATAGGAATGAGCAGTTCTTC.

This clonotype was seen ten or more times. This chain joins TRBV29-1 and TRBJ2-3; 10 positions match TRBD1. Germline V gene lookup returns CDR1 SQVTM and CDR2 ANQGSEA. With V trimmed by 2 bases and J by 5 bases, 10 bases remained unmatched. CDR3 length equals 16 residues. CDR3 sequence: CSVEWGDRGLIDTQYF. CDR3 nucleotides: TGCAGCGTTGAATGGGGGGACAGGGGCTTAATAGATACGCAGTATTTT.

Only a few counts were recorded for this clonotype. CDR3 bases: TGTGCCAGCGCAGCGTTACAGGGGAACTATGGCTACACCTTC. Translated, it gives CASAALQGNYGYTF. J is TRBJ1-2 and V is TRBV12-3 or TRBV12-4; 7 positions agree with TRBD1. V gave up 8 bases and J gave up 2 bases; unmatched junction bases: 8. The CDR3 runs 14 residues.

This clonotype was counted between two and nine times. The chain has TRBV28 and TRBJ2-2; TRBD1 matches at 9 bases. Looked up from germline, CDR1 is MDHEN and CDR2 is SYDVKM. The CDR3 consists of 15 residues. With 10 bases clipped from V and 0 bases from J, the junction kept 6 bases outside the gene matches. The CDR3 DNA reads TGTGCCACCTGTTGGACAGGGGCGAACACCGGGGAGCTGTTTTTT. As protein: CATCWTGANTGELFF.

This clonotype was counted between two and nine times. The chain has TRBV7-9 and TRBJ2-4; D is undetermined. V was trimmed by 2 bases and J by 9 bases, leaving 11 bases between them. Germline V gene sequence: CDR1 SEHNR, CDR2 FQNEAQ (reference sequence). The length of the CDR3 is 13 residues. In nucleotides, the CDR3 is TGTGCCAGCAGCTTACAGGCCGACGCCATTCAGTACTTC. It is translated as CASSLQADAIQYF. Based on the CDR3 plus reference TRBV7-9 and TRBJ2-4, the full variable domain is DTGVSQNPRHKITKRGQNVTFRCDPISEHNRLYWYRQTLGQGPEFLTYFQNEAQLEKSRLLSDRFSAERPKGSFSTLEIQRTEQGDSAMYLCASSLQADAIQYFGAGTRLSVL.

The CDR3 nucleotides are TGTGCCAGCAGTATAACAGGGGCCACGGGCGGCTACACCTTC. This codes for CASSITGATGGYTF. The V gene is TRBV12-3 or TRBV12-4, the J gene TRBJ1-2; TRBD1 matches at 7 bases. Trimming took 5 bases from V and 8 from J; bases not matched to a gene: 11. The CDR3 is 14 amino acids.

The V gene is TRBV12-3 or TRBV12-4, the J gene TRBJ2-2; D unresolved. This CDR3 is 14 amino acids long. The V and J ends lost 2 bases and 1 base respectively, with 5 bases between them. The CDR3 sequence: CASSLNLNTGELFF. The CDR3, as DNA: TGTGCCAGCAGTTTAAACCTGAACACCGGGGAGCTGTTTTTT.